This is a list of T cell receptor beta chains from one sample in a study of radiotherapy plus CTLA-4 blockade in lung cancer. Clones were read by immunoSEQ multiplex PCR, and TCRdb kept only the in-frame ones, dropping some. The table records about 51,000 clones, about 76% of them present only once. Material: peripheral blood, obtained from a patient treated with radiotherapy plus ipilimumab. The receptor source for this set is a human donor with non-small cell lung cancer whose response to radiotherapy plus ipilimumab could not be evaluated. Each CDR3 is given with its conserved first and last residue. The order of the fields is J gene, clone size, V gene, D gene, CDR3 DNA, CDR3 protein. The D gene is left open where the match is weak. Clone size is not always given. Where it is, it says once, few, many or a class for expanded clones.

J: TRBJ2-7
size: .
V: TRBV28
D: TRBD1
DNA: TGTGCCAGCAGTGGACAGGTCCCCTACGAGCAGTACTTC
CDR3: CASSGQVPYEQYF

J: TRBJ2-3
size: .
V: TRBV5-1
D: .
DNA: TGCGCCAGCAGCTTGGAGGGGACAGATACGCAGTATTTT
CDR3: CASSLEGTDTQYF

J: TRBJ1-2
size: .
V: TRBV2
D: TRBD1
DNA: TGTGCCAGCAGCGAATACACAGGGGGCGTCTATGGCTACACCTTC
CDR3: CASSEYTGGVYGYTF

J: TRBJ2-2
size: .
V: TRBV9
D: TRBD2
DNA: TGTGCCAGCAGCGTAGGATTAGCGGGAGGTAATACCGGGGAGCTGTTTTTT
CDR3: CASSVGLAGGNTGELFF

J: TRBJ2-7
size: .
V: TRBV9
D: TRBD2
DNA: TGTGCCAGCAACCAACTAGCGGGAGGCGAGCAGTACTTC
CDR3: CASNQLAGGEQYF

J: TRBJ2-7
size: .
V: TRBV19
D: .
DNA: TGTGCCAGTAGGGCCCCCGGGACATACTCTGACTACGAGCAGTACTTC
CDR3: CASRAPGTYSDYEQYF

J: TRBJ2-1
size: .
V: TRBV6-6
D: .
DNA: TGTGCCAGCAGCAAGGGAGACAATGAGCAGTTCTTC
CDR3: CASSKGDNEQFF

J: TRBJ1-4
size: .
V: TRBV7-2
D: TRBD1
DNA: TGTGCCAGCAGCTCCGACAGGGGTGAAAAACTGTTTTTT
CDR3: CASSSDRGEKLFF

J: TRBJ1-6
size: .
V: TRBV7-2
D: .
DNA: TGTGCCAGCAGCCGTCAGGGGCTTAATTCACCCCTCCACTTT
CDR3: CASSRQGLNSPLHF

J: TRBJ2-7
size: .
V: TRBV7-2
D: .
DNA: TGTGCCAGCAGCCGGGACACCGAATACGAGCAGTACTTC
CDR3: CASSRDTEYEQYF

J: TRBJ2-3
size: .
V: TRBV5-4
D: TRBD2
DNA: TGTGCCAGCGGCTTGGGCGGAGCGGGGGGGCAGGTAGATACGCAGTATTTT
CDR3: CASGLGGAGGQVDTQYF

J: TRBJ2-5
size: .
V: TRBV19
D: TRBD1
DNA: TGTGCCAGTAGTATCTTATCCCTCGGACAGGACCTAAGAGAGACCCAGTACTTC
CDR3: CASSILSLGQDLRETQYF

J: TRBJ1-2
size: .
V: TRBV28
D: TRBD1
DNA: TGTGCCAGCAAACCGGGACAGGGAGGATACACCTTC
CDR3: CASKPGQGGYTF

J: TRBJ2-5
size: .
V: TRBV14
D: .
DNA: TGTGCCAGCAGCCAAGGGACTTCCCAAGAGGAGACCCAGTACTTC
CDR3: CASSQGTSQEETQYF

J: TRBJ1-4
size: .
V: TRBV5-1
D: TRBD1
DNA: TGCGCCAGCAGCAGAGGGACAGGGGGGACAGGCACTAATGAAAAACTGTTTTTT
CDR3: CASSRGTGGTGTNEKLFF

J: TRBJ2-7
size: .
V: TRBV28
D: TRBD2
DNA: TGTGCCAGCCACCAGGCGCTAGCGGGAGTCGAGCAGTACTTC
CDR3: CASHQALAGVEQYF

J: TRBJ2-7
size: .
V: TRBV5-1
D: TRBD1
DNA: TGCGCCAGCAGCGCACAGGGGGCTAGTTCCGAGCAGTACTTC
CDR3: CASSAQGASSEQYF

J: TRBJ2-5
size: .
V: TRBV7-9
D: TRBD2
DNA: TGTGCCAGCAGCACTAGCGGGGAGGCCCAAGAGACCCAGTACTTC
CDR3: CASSTSGEAQETQYF

J: TRBJ2-2
size: .
V: TRBV11-1
D: TRBD2
DNA: TGTGCCAGCAGCTTTCAGACTAGCGGCACCGGGGAGCTGTTTTTT
CDR3: CASSFQTSGTGELFF

J: TRBJ2-1
size: .
V: TRBV30
D: TRBD2
DNA: TGTGCCTGGGAAAAGACTAGCAAGTACAATGAGCAGTTCTTC
CDR3: CAWEKTSKYNEQFF

J: TRBJ2-6
size: once
V: TRBV5-4
D: TRBD2
DNA: TGTGCCAGCAGAATAATAAGCGGGAGTTGGTCTGGGGCCAACGTCCTGACTTTC
CDR3: CASRIISGSWSGANVLTF